The 13 T cell receptor beta chains below were found in one sample sequenced in a study of type 1 regulatory T cells. TCRdb independently ran MiXCR on the reads; one entry per CDR3 protein. The table shows roughly 20,000 distinct CDR3 sequences, with roughly 10% occurring only once. The specimen sequenced was CD4+ T cells, either the whole sample or a sorted fraction (not recorded which). These receptors all stem from a human donor in good health.

This clonotype was found many times. The chain couples TRBV6-2 or TRBV6-3 to TRBJ2-1, with 7 nucleotides matching TRBD1. The CDR3 length is 15 residues. J lost 6 bases, V lost 2 bases, and 7 bases had no gene match. Germline V gene data show CDR1 as MNHEY and CDR2 as SVGEGT. The CDR3 here is CASSYRRDSANEQFF. The CDR3 DNA is TGTGCCAGCAGTTACCGCCGGGACAGTGCCAATGAGCAGTTCTTC.

This clonotype was detected ten times or more. This chain uses TRBV10-3 with TRBJ2-2; 9 bases are a match to TRBD2. Losses at the gene ends were 2 bases for V and 6 bases for J; bases not matched to a gene: 10. The CDR3 contains 17 residues. In germline, CDR1 is ENHRY, CDR2 SYGVKD. CDR3 residues: CAISEPRGREGSGELFF. CDR3 in DNA: TGTGCCATCAGTGAGCCTCGAGGGCGGGAGGGCTCCGGGGAGCTGTTTTTT.

In this sample, this clonotype turned up many times. J is TRBJ1-4 and V is TRBV7-3; D unresolved. CDR1 is SGHTA and CDR2 is FQGTGA in the germline V gene. The CDR3 is 17 amino acids. Trimming took 0 bases from V and 7 from J, leaving 18 bases between them. This CDR3 is CASSLTPGLGPLEKLFF. CDR3 nucleotides: TGTGCCAGCAGCTTAACTCCGGGATTAGGGCCTCTTGAAAAACTGTTTTTT. The full variable domain, in which reference TRBV7-3 and TRBJ1-4 provide the parts outside the CDR3, is GAGVSQTPSNKVTEKGKYVELRCDPISGHTALYWYRQSLGQGPEFLIYFQGTGAADDSGLPNDRFFAVRPEGSVSTLKIQRTERGDSAVYLCASSLTPGLGPLEKLFFGSGTQLSVL.

This clonotype was seen a few times. V is TRBV14 and J is TRBJ2-2; the match to TRBD2 covers 10 bases. Germline lookup yields CDR1 SGHDN and CDR2 FVKESK. This CDR3 is built from 16 residues. Trimming cost V 4 bases and J 4 bases; bases outside gene matches: 6. This CDR3 reads CASSRGLAGVTGELFF. CDR3 sequence (DNA): TGTGCCAGCAGCCGCGGTCTAGCGGGAGTCACCGGGGAGCTGTTTTTT.

The chain uses TRBV7-3 and TRBJ2-5, with 8 bases matching TRBD1. V lost 2 bases to trimming and J lost 2 bases; unmatched junction nucleotides: 4. The CDR3 is made up of 15 amino acids. The germline V gene has CDR1 SGHTA and CDR2 FQGTGA. The CDR3 reads CASSLQGTGQETQYF. The DNA of the CDR3 is TGTGCCAGCAGCTTACAAGGGACAGGACAAGAGACCCAGTACTTC.

The sample holds many counts of this clonotype. This chain uses TRBV5-5 with TRBJ1-1; perhaps TRBD1 as D (6 bases). With 3 bases removed from V and 5 bases from J, the gap between germline ends came to 17 bases. Germline values: CDR1 SGHKS, CDR2 YYEKEE (reference sequence). The CDR3 is made up of 15 amino acids. CDR3 nucleotide sequence: TGTGCCAGCAGCTGGATGAGCTCCGGGACAACTGAAGCTTTCTTT. Its protein product is CASSWMSSGTTEAFF.

The rearrangement joins TRBV14 to TRBJ1-1, with D perhaps TRBD1 (5 bases). CDR3 size: 17 residues. Trimming stripped 2 bases from V and 7 bases from J, with 23 bases between. The germline V gene has CDR1 SGHDN and CDR2 FVKESK. The CDR3 coding sequence is TGTGCCAGCAGCCAAATTAGCTTCATGGGGGGACCCATTGAAGCTTTCTTT. It encodes CASSQISFMGGPIEAFF. Full variable domain (remainder filled in from reference TRBV14 and TRBJ1-1): EAGVTQFPSHSVIEKGQTVTLRCDPISGHDNLYWYRRVMGKEIKFLLHFVKESKQDESGMPNNRFLAERTGGTYSTLKVQPAELEDSGVYFCASSQISFMGGPIEAFFGQGTRLTVV.

This clonotype was recorded at least ten times. This chain connects TRBV20-1 to TRBJ1-6; D is ambiguous. CDR3 length: 13 residues. V shed 3 bases and J shed 10 bases, with 13 bases lying between them. Per the germline V gene, CDR1 is DFQATT and CDR2 is SNEGSKA (reference sequence). The CDR3 protein is CSARVQIRSPLHF. The CDR3 nucleotides are TGCAGTGCTAGGGTGCAGATCAGATCACCCCTCCACTTT.

This clonotype was counted ten times or more. The chain employs TRBV20-1 and TRBJ2-3; TRBD2 aligns across 7 bases. Germline V lookup: CDR1 DFQATT, CDR2 SNEGSKA (reference sequence). This CDR3 has 18 residues. Unmatched junction bases numbered 16, after V lost 3 bases and J lost 1 base. CDR3 region: CSASPKFSGQPGTDTQYF. The CDR3 nucleotides are TGCAGTGCTAGCCCCAAATTTAGCGGGCAGCCCGGCACAGATACGCAGTATTTT.

This clonotype qualifies as medium-sized (0.01 to 0.1%). This chain uses TRBV20-1 with TRBJ1-2, with a tentative D call TRBD1 (5 bases). The CDR3 covers 14 residues. V lost 7 bases and J 4 bases, leaving 19 bases between the germline ends. Germline V lookup: CDR1 DFQATT, CDR2 SNEGSKA (reference sequence). CDR3 region: CSVQNRGPRYGYTF. The CDR3 DNA reads as TGCAGTGTCCAAAACCGGGGACCACGCTATGGCTACACCTTC.

This clonotype came up many times. The chain uses TRBV29-1 and TRBJ2-7, with D possibly being TRBD2 (5 bases). Germline values: CDR1 SQVTM, CDR2 ANQGSEA. Trimming left V 6 bases short and J 1 base short, with 7 bases between. CDR3 length: 11 amino acids. The CDR3 protein is CSVVASYEQYF. The CDR3 region has the DNA TGCAGCGTAGTAGCGTCCTACGAGCAGTACTTC.

This clonotype was seen repeatedly, ten times or more. V is TRBV6-5 and J is TRBJ1-3; perhaps TRBD1 as D (6 bases). The CDR3 totals 14 residues. Germline values: CDR1 MNHEY, CDR2 SVGAGI. The ends were cut back, 7 bases at V and 2 bases at J, with 12 bases in the middle. The CDR3 nucleotides are TGTGCCAGCAAGGGAGGGACACCTGGAAACACCATATATTTT. Amino acid sequence: CASKGGTPGNTIYF.

This clonotype was seen repeatedly, ten times or more. The chain is built from TRBV20-1 and TRBJ2-7, with D unclear. This CDR3 contains 13 residues. The germline V and J ends were trimmed by 4 bases and 4 bases, with 14 bases remaining between them. Per the germline V gene, CDR1 is DFQATT and CDR2 is SNEGSKA (reference sequence). CDR3 nucleotide sequence: TGCAGTGCTACCGATAGGAGATTATACGAGCAGTACTTC. It codes for CSATDRRLYEQYF.